This entry is about one T cell receptor beta chain. Its cognate antigen is unknown. This sample is part of a study of T cell responses to AZD1222 COVID-19 vaccine. Trimming took off 2 bases at V and 6 bases at J, with 11 bases between the two ends. CDR3 length: 15 residues. In germline, CDR1 is SGHDN, CDR2 FVKESK. Whole-study results and caveats: The CD4 TCRs associated with vaccination extended across spike and predominated at 160-218 and 743-854. Seropositive at baseline were only six or seven AZD1222 recipients. Repertoires were obtained only post-peak T cell response.

Clones were sequenced by immunoSEQ multiplex PCR, and TCRdb holds only the in-frame ones, with some missing. The sample contains 150,000 to 200,000 clones, around 91% of which appear only once. The rearrangement joins TRBV14 to TRBJ1-6, with D tentatively TRBD1 (5 bases). The TCR was taken from an adult in good health. Material: peripheral blood, obtained on day 0 of AZD1222 vaccination. Written as DNA, the CDR3 is TGTGCCAGCAGCCAAAGCAGGGTAGCTAATTCACCCCTCCACTTT. Translation: CASSQSRVANSPLHF.